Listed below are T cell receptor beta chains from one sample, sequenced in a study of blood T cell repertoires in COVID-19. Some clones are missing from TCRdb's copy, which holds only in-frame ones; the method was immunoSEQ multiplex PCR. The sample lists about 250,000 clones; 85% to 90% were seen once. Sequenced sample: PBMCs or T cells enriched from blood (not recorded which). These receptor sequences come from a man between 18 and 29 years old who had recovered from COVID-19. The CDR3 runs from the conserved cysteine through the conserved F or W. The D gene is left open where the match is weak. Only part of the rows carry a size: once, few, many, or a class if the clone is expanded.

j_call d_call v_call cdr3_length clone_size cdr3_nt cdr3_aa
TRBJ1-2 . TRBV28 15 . TGTGCCAGCAGCCAATCAGGGCTTTCTAACTATGGCTACACCTTC CASSQSGLSNYGYTF
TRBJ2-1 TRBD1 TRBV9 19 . TGTGCCAGCAGCCCTGGACAGGGGGCGGGGATAGCGCATATCCATGAGCAGTTCTTC CASSPGQGAGIAHIHEQFF
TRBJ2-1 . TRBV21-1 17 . TGTGCCAGCATTCCTAGTGCGGGTTCTCACGGTCACAATGAGCAGTTCTTC CASIPSAGSHGHNEQFF
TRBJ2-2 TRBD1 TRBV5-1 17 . TGCGCCAGCAGCTCCTTAGACAGGGTCTCGAACACCGGGGAGCTGTTTTTT CASSSLDRVSNTGELFF
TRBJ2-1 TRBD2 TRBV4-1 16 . TGCGCCAGCAGCCAACCGGGACTAGCGCTCTACAATGAGCAGTTCTTC CASSQPGLALYNEQFF
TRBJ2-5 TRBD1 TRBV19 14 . TGTGCCAGTAGTATAGAGACAGGGCGAAGAGCCCAGTACTTC CASSIETGRRAQYF
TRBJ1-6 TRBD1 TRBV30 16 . TGTGCCTGGAGACAAACAGGGGGCGTTTATAATTCACCCCTCCACTTT CAWRQTGGVYNSPLHF
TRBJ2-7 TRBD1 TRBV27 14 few TGTGCCAGCAGTGGGGGGACAGGGGGCATCGAGCAGTACTTC CASSGGTGGIEQYF
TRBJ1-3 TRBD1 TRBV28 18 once TGTGCCAGCAGTTTATGGGACAGGGGCCGCAGCTCTGGAAACACCATATATTTT CASSLWDRGRSSGNTIYF
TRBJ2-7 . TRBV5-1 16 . TGCGCCAGCAGCTTGGAAGGGGGACATTTCTCCTACGAGCAGTACTTC CASSLEGGHFSYEQYF
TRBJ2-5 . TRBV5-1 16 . TGCGCCAGCAGCTTGGCCGGGCTAGCAAGCGGGGAGACCCAGTACTTC CASSLAGLASGETQYF
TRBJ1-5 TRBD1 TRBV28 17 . TGTGCCAGCAGTCCCCAGGGGGCAGGGCTGATAGGTCAGCCCCAGCATTTT CASSPQGAGLIGQPQHF
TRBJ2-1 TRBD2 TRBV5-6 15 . TGTGCCAGCAGCTTGGTTAGCGGGTCCTACAATGAGCAGTTCTTC CASSLVSGSYNEQFF
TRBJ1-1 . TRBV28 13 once TGTGCCAGCAGTCCCCAGGACACAACGACGCCTTTCTTT CASSPQDTTTPFF
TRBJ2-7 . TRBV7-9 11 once TGTGCCACCTCCGAGATCGACGAGCAGTACTTC CATSEIDEQYF
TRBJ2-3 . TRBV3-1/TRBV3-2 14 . TGTGCCAGCAGCCACCCGGGAGTCACAGATACGCAGTATTTT CASSHPGVTDTQYF
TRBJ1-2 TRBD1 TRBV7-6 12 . TGTGCAGTAACCGACAGGGGGTATGGCTACACCTTC CAVTDRGYGYTF
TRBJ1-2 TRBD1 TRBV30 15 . TGTGCCTGGAGCCTCACTCTCCGGGACAGGGCCGGCTACACCTTC CAWSLTLRDRAGYTF
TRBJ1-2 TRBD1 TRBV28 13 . TGTGCCAGCAAGGGGACAGGGAACTATGGCTACACCTTC CASKGTGNYGYTF
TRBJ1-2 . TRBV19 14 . TGTGCCAGTAGTAATAAGGGGTTTCACTATGGCTACACCTTC CASSNKGFHYGYTF
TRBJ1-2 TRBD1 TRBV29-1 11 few TGCAGCGATCTGACAGGGTTGGGCTACACCTTC CSDLTGLGYTF
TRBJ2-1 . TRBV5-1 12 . TGCGCCAGCAGCGCCTTGAGAGATGAGCAGTTCTTC CASSALRDEQFF
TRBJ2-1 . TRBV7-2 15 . TGTGCCAGCAGCTTAGTGTTAGCGGCACACAATGAGCAGTTCTTC CASSLVLAAHNEQFF
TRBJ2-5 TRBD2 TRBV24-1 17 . TGTGCCACCAGTGACTCCGGGACTAGCTCCTACCAAGAGACCCAGTACTTC CATSDSGTSSYQETQYF
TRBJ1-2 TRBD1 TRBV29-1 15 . TGCAGCGTTGAAGACTTAGGCGGGACAGGGTCCGGCTACACCTTC CSVEDLGGTGSGYTF
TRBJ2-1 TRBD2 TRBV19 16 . TGTGCCAGTAGCTCCAGACTAGCGGGGGGGTACAATGAGCAGTTCTTC CASSSRLAGGYNEQFF
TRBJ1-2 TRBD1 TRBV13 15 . TGTGCCAGCAGCTTTACCGGGACAGGGCACTATGGCTACACCTTC CASSFTGTGHYGYTF
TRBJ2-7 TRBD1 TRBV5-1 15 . TGCGCCAGCAGCTTCGCCGGGACAGGGTTATCCGAGCAGTACTTC CASSFAGTGLSEQYF
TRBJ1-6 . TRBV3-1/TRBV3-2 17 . TGTGCCAGCAGCCAAGATAAGTTACTGGTTGATAATTCACCCCTCCACTTT CASSQDKLLVDNSPLHF
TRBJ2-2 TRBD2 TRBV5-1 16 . TGCGCCAGCAGCTTGGGGGCTAGCGGGAACACCGGGGAGCTGTTTTTT CASSLGASGNTGELFF
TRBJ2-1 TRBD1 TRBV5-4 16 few TGTGCCAGCAGCCGCCAGGGACAGGGGGATAGGGATGAGCAGTTCTTC CASSRQGQGDRDEQFF
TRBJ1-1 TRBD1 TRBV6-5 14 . TGTGCCAGCAGACAAGGACAGGGGGGCACTGAAGCTTTCTTT CASRQGQGGTEAFF
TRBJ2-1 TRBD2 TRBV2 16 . TGTGCCAGCAAACTAGCGGGAGGGGTGTACTACAATGAGCAGTTCTTC CASKLAGGVYYNEQFF
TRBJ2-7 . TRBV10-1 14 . TGCGCCAGCAGTGAGGGAGTTAGGCCTCGCGAGCAGTACTTC CASSEGVRPREQYF
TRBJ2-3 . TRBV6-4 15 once TGTGCCAGCAGTGCTTCGGGGTCTAGCACAGATACGCAGTATTTT CASSASGSSTDTQYF
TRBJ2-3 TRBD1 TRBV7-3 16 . TGTGCCAGCAGCTTTTTAGGGGGCGAGAGCACAGATACGCAGTATTTT CASSFLGGESTDTQYF
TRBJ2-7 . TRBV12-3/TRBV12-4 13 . TGTGCCAGCGGATTGGCAGGGGGGTACGAGCAGTACTTC CASGLAGGYEQYF
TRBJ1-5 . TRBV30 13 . TGTGCCTGGAGTCGGGCAGGGAATCAGCCCCAGCATTTT CAWSRAGNQPQHF
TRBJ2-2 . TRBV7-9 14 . TGTGCCAGCAGCCCGACGCGGGAAACCGGGGAGCTGTTTTTT CASSPTRETGELFF
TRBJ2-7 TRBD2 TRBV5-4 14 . TGTGCCAGCAGCTCCGGGACTAGCGGGACCCAGCAGTACTTC CASSSGTSGTQQYF
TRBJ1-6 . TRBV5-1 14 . TGCGCCAGCGGGCCCATTTCCAGGGATTCACCCCTCCACTTT CASGPISRDSPLHF
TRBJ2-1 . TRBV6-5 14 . TGTGCCAGCAGAAACACCGCGGGACCGGGGCAGCAGTTCTTC CASRNTAGPGQQFF
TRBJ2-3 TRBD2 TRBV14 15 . TGTGCCAGCAGCATGTGGACTAGCTTCACAGATACGCAGTATTTT CASSMWTSFTDTQYF
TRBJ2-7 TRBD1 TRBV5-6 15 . TGTGCCAGCAGCTTTAGATCCGGACAGGGGCACGAGCAGTACTTC CASSFRSGQGHEQYF
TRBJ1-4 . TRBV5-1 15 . TGCGCCAGCAGCCCGGCGTGGAGCAGGGGTGAAAAACTGTTTTTT CASSPAWSRGEKLFF
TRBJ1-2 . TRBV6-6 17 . TGTGCCAGCAGTCCAAGGGAGGTTTTGGCGCCCAACTATGGCTACACCTTC CASSPREVLAPNYGYTF
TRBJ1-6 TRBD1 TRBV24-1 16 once TGTGCCACCAGTGATTTGCAACAGGGGTCGGATTCACCCCTCCACTTT CATSDLQQGSDSPLHF
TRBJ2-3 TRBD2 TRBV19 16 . TGTGCCAGCGGGACTAGCGGGAGGGAAAGCACAGATACGCAGTATTTT CASGTSGRESTDTQYF
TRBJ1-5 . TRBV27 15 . TGTGCCAGCAGTTTATCGGGGCTAGTTTATCAGCCCCAGCATTTT CASSLSGLVYQPQHF
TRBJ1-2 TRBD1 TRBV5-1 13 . TGCGCCAGCAGCTTGGACAGGGGCTATGGCTACACCTTC CASSLDRGYGYTF
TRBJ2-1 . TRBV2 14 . TGTGCCAGCCACCCCCTAGCGAGCATCAATGAGCAGTTCTTC CASHPLASINEQFF
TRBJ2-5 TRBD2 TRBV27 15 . TGTGCCAGCAGTCCATTAGCGGGGCTAGAAGAGACCCAGTACTTC CASSPLAGLEETQYF
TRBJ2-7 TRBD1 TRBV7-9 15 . TGTGCCAGCAGCTTAGACCCGGGACAGCTTTACGAGCAGTACTTC CASSLDPGQLYEQYF
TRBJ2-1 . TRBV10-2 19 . TGCGCCAGCAGTGAGTTTCCCCGCCTGAGTCAAAGCTCCTACAATGAGCAGTTCTTC CASSEFPRLSQSSYNEQFF
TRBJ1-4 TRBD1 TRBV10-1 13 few TGCGCCAGCAGTGAGCGGACAGGTGGGAAACTGTTTTTT CASSERTGGKLFF